These 22 T cell receptor beta chains were sequenced from one sample in a study of blood T cell repertoires in COVID-19. Assay used: immunoSEQ multiplex PCR; TCRdb lists only in-frame clones, some missing. This table has about 310,000 clones, roughly 89% appearing once. Source material: PBMCs or T cells enriched from blood (not recorded which). These receptors were obtained from a woman younger than 45 who had recovered from COVID-19.

This clone was detected only a few times. The rearrangement joins TRBV10-1 to TRBJ2-7, with TRBD1 matching 10 bases. Germline trimming cut 0 bases from V and 2 bases from J; bases unmatched to any gene: 7. The CDR3 has 17 amino acids. Germline V lookup: CDR1 WNHNN, CDR2 SYGVQD (reference sequence). For the CDR3, the DNA is TGCGCCAGCAGTGAGTCTTCCTCCGGACAGGGGGCCTACGAGCAGTACTTC. This encodes CASSESSSGQGAYEQYF.

The chain has TRBV5-1 and TRBJ2-7; D might be TRBD1 (5 bases). The germline V and J ends were trimmed by 3 bases and 0 bases, with 16 bases remaining between them. This CDR3 has 16 amino acids. Germline CDR1 reads SGHRS; CDR2 reads YFSETQ. The CDR3 DNA reads as TGCGCCAGCAGCTCCACGGACACCTCCTTCTCCTACGAGCAGTACTTC. It translates to CASSSTDTSFSYEQYF.

The chain uses TRBV5-1 and TRBJ1-2; D is uncertain. The CDR3 totals 14 residues. Germline V gene lookup returns CDR1 SGHRS and CDR2 YFSETQ. The V and J ends lost 0 bases and 4 bases respectively, with 10 bases between them. The CDR3 protein is CASSLAERAYGYTF. The CDR3 DNA sequence: TGCGCCAGCAGCTTGGCCGAGAGGGCCTATGGCTACACCTTC.

This clone was picked up one time. This chain's CDR3 is CSASTRRGGASYEQYF. CDR3 nucleotide sequence: TGCAGTGCTAGTACCCGACGGGGGGGTGCATCCTACGAGCAGTACTTC. The J gene is TRBJ2-7, the V gene TRBV20-1, with 8 bases that match TRBD2. The CDR3 has 16 residues. Losses at the gene ends were 3 bases for V and 1 base for J; bases not matched to a gene: 11. Germline CDR1 is DFQATT and CDR2 is SNEGSKA (reference sequence).

This rearrangement joins TRBV9 to TRBJ2-2; tentatively, D is TRBD1 (6 bases). The CDR3 covers 14 residues. V was cut by 7 bases and J by 1 base, with 11 bases left in between. Per germline, CDR1 SGDLS and CDR2 YYNGEE. The CDR3 DNA sequence: TGTGCCAGCGCGGCGACAGGGAACACCGGGGAGCTGTTTTTT. It specifies CASAATGNTGELFF.

The gene calls are TRBV2 and TRBJ2-1; the match to TRBD2 covers 12 bases. The junction had 12 bases not matched to a gene; V was cut back by 1 base and J by 8 bases. This CDR3 has 18 amino acids. CDR1 is SNHLY and CDR2 is FYNNEI in the germline V gene. DNA of the CDR3: TGTGCCAGCAGTGAAGTGGCTAGCGGGAGGGCCGTTATCTATGAGCAGTTCTTC. Amino acid sequence: CASSEVASGRAVIYEQFF.

V and J are TRBV29-1 and TRBJ2-1; D is possibly TRBD2 (5 bases). CDR1 is SQVTM, CDR2 ANQGSEA, per germline. The germline V and J ends were trimmed by 4 bases and 4 bases, with 14 bases remaining between them. This CDR3 is built from 14 residues. The CDR3 is CSVGHLATYNEQFF. CDR3 bases: TGCAGCGTTGGTCACCTAGCCACATACAATGAGCAGTTCTTC.

This chain connects TRBV14 to TRBJ2-7, with 8 bases fitting TRBD1. CDR3 length equals 12 residues. V shed 4 bases, J shed 4 bases, and the junction held 0 bases outside the gene matches. Germline CDR1 reads SGHDN; CDR2 reads FVKESK. The DNA for the CDR3 is TGTGCCAGCAGCCGACAGGGGTACGAGCAGTACTTC. This encodes CASSRQGYEQYF. The full variable domain, completed using reference TRBV14 and TRBJ2-7, is EAGVTQFPSHSVIEKGQTVTLRCDPISGHDNLYWYRRVMGKEIKFLLHFVKESKQDESGMPNNRFLAERTGGTYSTLKVQPAELEDSGVYFCASSRQGYEQYFGPGTRLTVT.

The chain is built from TRBV7-9 and TRBJ1-2; D not certain. Germline V CDR1 and CDR2: SEHNR, FQNEAQ (reference sequence). V shed 5 bases and J shed 6 bases, with 10 bases lying between them. This CDR3 has 12 residues. The DNA for the CDR3 is TGTGCCAGCAGCCACCAAGAGAATGGCTACACCTTC. This gives the protein CASSHQENGYTF.

The chain joins TRBV28 to TRBJ1-2; the match to TRBD1 covers 9 bases. The CDR3 is 15 residues long. The trim removed 5 bases at V and 7 bases at J, leaving 11 bases unmatched. CDR1 is MDHEN and CDR2 is SYDVKM in the germline V gene. Here the CDR3 reads CASSPGQGRMSGYTF. As DNA, the CDR3 is TGTGCCAGCAGTCCGGGACAGGGAAGGATGAGTGGCTACACCTTC.

This sequence joins TRBV6-5 and TRBJ2-7; 9 positions match TRBD2. The V and J ends lost 5 bases and 4 bases, in that order; junction bases with no gene match: 6. CDR1 MNHEY and CDR2 SVGAGI come from the germline V gene. The CDR3 loop spans 14 amino acids. The CDR3 DNA reads TGTGCCAGCAGTCGGACTAGCGAGGGGTACGAGCAGTACTTC. This encodes CASSRTSEGYEQYF.

This chain uses TRBV3-1 (or the pseudogene TRBV3-2) with TRBJ2-1, with 9 bases identical to TRBD2. Germline assignment: CDR1 LGHDT and CDR2 YNNKEL (reference sequence). The V gene end was trimmed by 4 bases and the J gene end by 10 bases; junction bases not matched to a gene: 14. The CDR3 loop spans 16 amino acids. The CDR3 here is CASSPLSLAGDREQFF. The CDR3 DNA reads as TGTGCCAGCAGCCCCTTGAGCTTAGCGGGAGATAGAGAGCAGTTCTTC.

The rearrangement links TRBV4-2 to TRBJ1-1, with 9 bases matching TRBD1. This CDR3 region has 16 residues. The trim removed 4 bases at V and 1 base at J, leaving 7 bases unmatched. Germline V gene data show CDR1 as LGHNA and CDR2 as YNFKEQ. CDR3 sequence (DNA): TGTGCCAGCAGCCTAGACAGGGGGGAGTCGAACACTGAAGCTTTCTTT. Translation gives CASSLDRGESNTEAFF.

This chain joins TRBV28 and TRBJ1-2; tentative D call: TRBD1 (6 bases). The ends were cut back, 2 bases at V and 2 bases at J, with 12 bases in the middle. The germline CDR1 and CDR2 sequences are MDHEN and SYDVKM. The CDR3 has 15 amino acids. The chain's CDR3 is CASSLRGQQNYGYTF. DNA of the CDR3: TGTGCCAGCAGTTTACGAGGACAGCAGAACTATGGCTACACCTTC.

The V and J genes are TRBV28 and TRBJ2-7; D is perhaps TRBD2 (6 bases). The germline CDR1 and CDR2 sequences are MDHEN and SYDVKM. V dropped 0 bases and J dropped 3 bases, with 18 bases sitting between them. The CDR3 spans 17 residues. The CDR3 protein is CASSLWVSGLGGYEQYF. The CDR3 coding sequence is TGTGCCAGCAGTTTATGGGTATCAGGGTTGGGGGGCTACGAGCAGTACTTC.

The chain employs TRBV29-1 and TRBJ1-1; TRBD1 matches 11 bases. This CDR3 has 15 residues. Germline trimming cut 2 bases from V and 5 bases from J; bases unmatched to any gene: 7. CDR1 is SQVTM, CDR2 ANQGSEA, per germline. CDR3 sequence reads: CSVERTGGAWTEAFF. The DNA of the CDR3 is TGCAGCGTTGAAAGGACAGGGGGCGCGTGGACTGAAGCTTTCTTT.

This chain uses TRBV5-1 with TRBJ1-1, with D tentatively TRBD1 (5 bases). Trimming removed 0 bases at V and 2 bases at J, with 11 bases between. In germline, CDR1 is SGHRS, CDR2 YFSETQ. The CDR3 has 15 amino acids. Written as DNA, the CDR3 is TGCGCCAGCAGCTTGGTGCTGCAGGGAAACACTGAAGCTTTCTTT. This encodes CASSLVLQGNTEAFF.

The gene calls are TRBV28 and TRBJ1-2; D ambiguous. Trimming took off 7 bases at V and 4 bases at J, with 10 bases between the two ends. The germline CDR1 and CDR2 sequences are MDHEN and SYDVKM. The CDR3 sequence is 12 residues long. This CDR3 reads CASTLNGYGYTF. The CDR3 DNA reads TGTGCCAGCACCCTGAACGGCTATGGCTACACCTTC.

This clone is a singleton in its sample. The genes are TRBV5-1 and TRBJ2-7, with D uncertain. Per germline, CDR1 SGHRS and CDR2 YFSETQ. Trimming pared 0 bases from V and 3 bases from J, leaving 13 bases between. The CDR3 loop spans 15 amino acids. The CDR3 region is CASSLDVSPIYEQYF. Here the CDR3 DNA reads TGCGCCAGCAGCTTGGATGTGAGTCCGATCTACGAGCAGTACTTC.

The chain couples TRBV27 to TRBJ1-6; the D gene is possibly TRBD1 (5 bases). From germline, CDR1 is MNHEY and CDR2 SMNVEV (reference sequence). The CDR3 covers 15 residues. V lost 7 bases and J lost 10, with 20 bases in between. The CDR3 protein is CASTTGGVFDSPLHF. In nucleotides, the CDR3 is TGTGCCAGCACCACGGGGGGGGTGTTTGACTCACCCCTCCACTTT.

The rearrangement links TRBV5-1 to TRBJ2-7; 10 bases agree with TRBD1. The CDR3 has 15 amino acids. After removal of 0 bases from V and 4 bases from J, the junction contained 4 bases not matched to a gene. The germline V gene has CDR1 SGHRS and CDR2 YFSETQ. The CDR3 spells CASSLVGTGVYEQYF. The CDR3 DNA reads TGCGCCAGCAGCTTGGTAGGGACAGGGGTATACGAGCAGTACTTC.

This clone showed up just a few times. This chain uses TRBV5-6 with TRBJ2-7; 7 positions agree with TRBD2. The V gene's germline CDR1 is SGHDT and CDR2 YYEEEE. CDR3 size: 15 residues. J gave up 0 bases and V 4 bases, and 7 bases lay outside the gene matches. CDR3 sequence (DNA): TGTGCCAGCAGCCTAGGACTAGAGCCCTCCTACGAGCAGTACTTC. Its protein product is CASSLGLEPSYEQYF.